The clone carrying this T cell receptor beta chain came up many times. The antigen remains undetermined. This entry belongs to a study of naive and memory T cell subsets. Broader study findings: Tuberculin site TCR excess was interpreted as type IV hypersensitivity infiltration. This RNA-based method may be sensitive to activation-related transcript changes.

The SP2 primer and nested alpha and beta constant region primers amplified ligated cDNA in four rounds. TCRdb recomputed calls from the UMI-ligation and nested PCR reads with MiXCR, one row per CDR3 protein. Among around 37,000 distinct CDR3 sequences listed, approximately 11% were seen once. Sample treatment: skin biopsy from PPD injection site in Mantoux-positive individual. An oligonucleotide containing a UMI was ligated to the 3' end of TCR cDNA. Biopsied sites were PPD injections in people with a positive Mantoux test. The sequence was collected from an adult in good health. The sequences come from skin, collected from a tuberculin skin test site.

The CDR3 loop reads CSVEATGLSGANVLTF. In DNA form, the CDR3 reads TGCAGCGTTGAAGCAACAGGGCTCTCTGGGGCCAACGTCCTGACTTTC. This rearrangement joins TRBV29-1 to TRBJ2-6; perhaps TRBD1 as D (6 bases). This CDR3 comprises 16 residues. The germline V gene encodes CDR1 SQVTM and CDR2 ANQGSEA. Trimming took 1 base from V and 0 from J, leaving 10 bases between them. Full variable domain (missing parts from reference TRBV29-1 and TRBJ2-6): SAVISQKPSRDICQRGTSLTIQCQVDSQVTMMFWYRQQPGQSLTLIATANQGSEATYESGFVIDKFPISRPNLTFSTLTVSNMSPEDSSIYLCSVEATGLSGANVLTFGAGSRLTVL.